The rows below give T cell receptor beta chains drawn from one sample of a study of blood T cell repertoires in COVID-19. Profiling relied on immunoSEQ multiplex PCR, and the TCRdb table lists in-frame clones only, not all of them. The sample consists of 65,000 to 90,000 clones, over 75% of them appearing once. Sequenced input: peripheral blood. The receptors were gathered from a woman between 18 and 30 years old with acute or convalescent COVID-19. Each CDR3 is given with its conserved first and last residue. Fields, in order: V gene, clone size, D gene, J gene, CDR3 protein, CDR3 DNA. A D gene is named only where the DNA matches it firmly. A clone size is listed for some rows: how often the clone was seen (once, few, many), or a class if it is expanded.

v_gene: TRBV6-2/TRBV6-3
abundance: -
d_gene: TRBD1
j_gene: TRBJ1-1
CDR3aa: CASSQRQGGTEAFF
CDR3nt: TGTGCCAGCAGTCAGCGACAGGGCGGGACTGAAGCTTTCTTT

v_gene: TRBV30
abundance: -
d_gene: TRBD1
j_gene: TRBJ1-1
CDR3aa: CAWSTSDRGLYTEAFF
CDR3nt: TGTGCCTGGAGTACTTCGGACAGGGGGCTTTACACTGAAGCTTTCTTT

v_gene: TRBV7-8
abundance: -
d_gene: TRBD1
j_gene: TRBJ1-6
CDR3aa: CASSQMTGLSTPLHF
CDR3nt: TGTGCCAGCAGCCAAATGACAGGGCTGAGCACACCCCTCCACTTT

v_gene: TRBV4-1
abundance: -
d_gene: TRBD2
j_gene: TRBJ2-1
CDR3aa: CASSHPGTSGGLEQFF
CDR3nt: TGCGCCAGCAGCCATCCAGGCACTAGCGGGGGTCTTGAGCAGTTCTTC

v_gene: TRBV2
abundance: once
d_gene: TRBD1
j_gene: TRBJ1-3
CDR3aa: CASRVDRGIGNTIYF
CDR3nt: TGTGCCAGCAGGGTTGACAGGGGTATTGGAAACACCATATATTTT

v_gene: TRBV7-9
abundance: once
d_gene: -
j_gene: TRBJ1-1
CDR3aa: CASSLMGGNTEAFF
CDR3nt: TGTGCCAGCAGCTTAATGGGGGGAAACACTGAAGCTTTCTTT

v_gene: TRBV20-1
abundance: -
d_gene: -
j_gene: TRBJ2-3
CDR3aa: CSASAGTGVFGTDTQYF
CDR3nt: TGCAGTGCTAGTGCCGGTACGGGGGTCTTTGGCACAGATACGCAGTATTTT

v_gene: TRBV3-1/TRBV3-2
abundance: -
d_gene: -
j_gene: TRBJ1-4
CDR3aa: CASSQFALSGKLFF
CDR3nt: TGTGCCAGCAGCCAATTCGCCTTGTCGGGAAAACTGTTTTTT

v_gene: TRBV2
abundance: -
d_gene: -
j_gene: TRBJ2-3
CDR3aa: CASRDQGGTDTQYF
CDR3nt: TGTGCCAGCAGGGACCAGGGTGGCACAGATACGCAGTATTTT

v_gene: TRBV6-1
abundance: -
d_gene: TRBD1
j_gene: TRBJ2-2
CDR3aa: CASSARQGAYLHGELFF
CDR3nt: TGTGCCAGCAGTGCTCGACAGGGGGCCTATTTGCACGGGGAGCTGTTTTTT

v_gene: TRBV18
abundance: -
d_gene: TRBD2
j_gene: TRBJ2-5
CDR3aa: CASSPKLAGSGETQYF
CDR3nt: TGTGCCAGCTCACCTAAACTAGCGGGGTCCGGGGAGACCCAGTACTTC

v_gene: TRBV7-2
abundance: -
d_gene: TRBD1
j_gene: TRBJ1-1
CDR3aa: CASSLARLTGAIRNTEAFF
CDR3nt: TGTGCCAGCAGCTTAGCGCGTCTTACAGGGGCCATCCGGAACACTGAAGCTTTCTTT

v_gene: TRBV30
abundance: -
d_gene: -
j_gene: TRBJ1-1
CDR3aa: CAWNTGLNTEAFF
CDR3nt: TGTGCCTGGAATACAGGGTTGAACACTGAAGCTTTCTTT

v_gene: TRBV19
abundance: -
d_gene: TRBD1
j_gene: TRBJ1-5
CDR3aa: CASSDRGIEPQHF
CDR3nt: TGTGCCAGTAGCGACAGGGGGATCGAGCCCCAGCATTTT

v_gene: TRBV2
abundance: -
d_gene: TRBD1
j_gene: TRBJ1-2
CDR3aa: CASSRGQDNYGYTF
CDR3nt: TGTGCCAGCAGTCGGGGACAGGATAACTATGGCTACACCTTC

v_gene: TRBV11-2
abundance: -
d_gene: -
j_gene: TRBJ2-5
CDR3aa: CASSDPPGAGETQYF
CDR3nt: TGTGCCAGCAGCGACCCACCGGGAGCGGGAGAGACCCAGTACTTC

v_gene: TRBV28
abundance: -
d_gene: TRBD1
j_gene: TRBJ2-5
CDR3aa: CASSFQGAAETQYF
CDR3nt: TGTGCCAGCAGTTTTCAGGGGGCGGCGGAGACCCAGTACTTC

v_gene: TRBV30
abundance: -
d_gene: -
j_gene: TRBJ1-4
CDR3aa: CAWSEAIGSEKLFF
CDR3nt: TGTGCCTGGAGTGAGGCGATCGGGAGTGAAAAACTGTTTTTT

v_gene: TRBV10-3
abundance: once
d_gene: -
j_gene: TRBJ1-2
CDR3aa: CAISVSGGSGGYGYTF
CDR3nt: TGTGCCATCAGTGTTTCGGGGGGCAGTGGTGGCTATGGCTACACCTTC

v_gene: TRBV5-1
abundance: -
d_gene: TRBD2
j_gene: TRBJ2-2
CDR3aa: CASSFRGSGGLSNTGELFF
CDR3nt: TGCGCCAGCAGCTTCCGGGGGAGCGGGGGCCTATCAAACACCGGGGAGCTGTTTTTT

v_gene: TRBV19
abundance: once
d_gene: TRBD1
j_gene: TRBJ1-5
CDR3aa: CASSTRTGMQPQHF
CDR3nt: TGTGCCAGTAGTACCCGGACAGGGATGCAGCCCCAGCATTTT

v_gene: TRBV5-4
abundance: -
d_gene: -
j_gene: TRBJ2-3
CDR3aa: CASSPGRQVLDTQYF
CDR3nt: TGTGCCAGCAGCCCCGGTCGGCAGGTACTCGATACGCAGTATTTT

v_gene: TRBV4-3
abundance: -
d_gene: -
j_gene: TRBJ2-7
CDR3aa: CASSQDRVAETYEQYF
CDR3nt: TGCGCCAGCAGCCAAGATCGGGTAGCGGAAACTTACGAGCAGTACTTC

v_gene: TRBV3-1/TRBV3-2
abundance: -
d_gene: TRBD1
j_gene: TRBJ2-5
CDR3aa: CASSRGLAHRGTQYF
CDR3nt: TGTGCCAGCAGCAGGGGGCTAGCCCATCGGGGGACCCAGTACTTC

v_gene: TRBV11-2
abundance: -
d_gene: TRBD2
j_gene: TRBJ2-1
CDR3aa: CASSLSTSGSFLNEQFF
CDR3nt: TGTGCCAGCAGCTTATCAACTAGCGGGAGCTTTTTGAATGAGCAGTTCTTC

v_gene: TRBV5-4
abundance: -
d_gene: -
j_gene: TRBJ2-7
CDR3aa: CASSSDPGYEQYF
CDR3nt: TGTGCCAGCAGCTCCGACCCAGGATACGAGCAGTACTTC

v_gene: TRBV2
abundance: -
d_gene: TRBD2
j_gene: TRBJ2-3
CDR3aa: CASRRLAGGGDTQYF
CDR3nt: TGTGCCAGCAGAAGACTAGCGGGAGGAGGAGATACGCAGTATTTT

v_gene: TRBV11-2
abundance: -
d_gene: TRBD2
j_gene: TRBJ2-1
CDR3aa: CASSLERLAVNEQFF
CDR3nt: TGTGCCAGCAGCTTAGAGCGGCTAGCGGTGAATGAGCAGTTCTTC

v_gene: TRBV5-1
abundance: -
d_gene: -
j_gene: TRBJ1-1
CDR3aa: CASSLAQGGGTEAFF
CDR3nt: TGCGCCAGCAGCTTGGCACAGGGTGGGGGCACTGAAGCTTTCTTT

v_gene: TRBV5-4
abundance: once
d_gene: -
j_gene: TRBJ1-2
CDR3aa: CASSFRGANYGYTF
CDR3nt: TGTGCCAGCAGCTTCCGGGGAGCTAACTATGGCTACACCTTC

v_gene: TRBV28
abundance: -
d_gene: -
j_gene: TRBJ1-5
CDR3aa: CASRALNQPQHF
CDR3nt: TGTGCCAGCAGGGCCCTCAATCAGCCCCAGCATTTT

v_gene: TRBV15
abundance: -
d_gene: -
j_gene: TRBJ1-5
CDR3aa: CATSRGLGGLAQHF
CDR3nt: TGTGCCACCAGCAGAGGGTTAGGGGGATTGGCCCAGCATTTT

v_gene: TRBV13
abundance: -
d_gene: -
j_gene: TRBJ2-7
CDR3aa: CASSASGRYEQYF
CDR3nt: TGTGCCAGCAGCGCCTCGGGGAGGTACGAGCAGTACTTC

v_gene: TRBV2
abundance: -
d_gene: -
j_gene: TRBJ2-1
CDR3aa: CASSEWGPGRNEQFF
CDR3nt: TGTGCCAGCAGTGAATGGGGGCCGGGTAGAAATGAGCAGTTCTTC

v_gene: TRBV4-3
abundance: once
d_gene: TRBD1
j_gene: TRBJ2-3
CDR3aa: CASSQAGTGTSTDTQYF
CDR3nt: TGCGCCAGCAGCCAAGCGGGGACAGGAACTAGCACAGATACGCAGTATTTT

v_gene: TRBV11-2
abundance: -
d_gene: -
j_gene: TRBJ2-5
CDR3aa: CASSLTGTYQETQYF
CDR3nt: TGTGCCAGCAGCTTAACGGGGACATACCAAGAGACCCAGTACTTC

v_gene: TRBV4-2
abundance: -
d_gene: -
j_gene: TRBJ1-5
CDR3aa: CASSQAGAGNQPQHF
CDR3nt: TGTGCCAGCAGCCAGGCAGGGGCTGGCAATCAGCCCCAGCATTTT

v_gene: TRBV7-2
abundance: -
d_gene: -
j_gene: TRBJ2-1
CDR3aa: CASSKLGIEQFF
CDR3nt: TGTGCCAGCAGCAAACTAGGGATTGAGCAGTTCTTC

v_gene: TRBV5-6
abundance: -
d_gene: TRBD2
j_gene: TRBJ2-7
CDR3aa: CASSRLTSGLEQYF
CDR3nt: TGTGCCAGCAGCCGACTAACTAGCGGTCTCGAGCAGTACTTC

v_gene: TRBV13
abundance: -
d_gene: TRBD1
j_gene: TRBJ2-1
CDR3aa: CASSSPSQGNRNEQFF
CDR3nt: TGTGCCAGCAGCTCACCCTCACAGGGGAATCGGAATGAGCAGTTCTTC

v_gene: TRBV19
abundance: once
d_gene: -
j_gene: TRBJ2-1
CDR3aa: CASSIRSGEKFF
CDR3nt: TGTGCCAGTAGTATAAGATCGGGGGAAAAATTCTTC

v_gene: TRBV27
abundance: -
d_gene: -
j_gene: TRBJ1-6
CDR3aa: CASRPTQESPLHF
CDR3nt: TGTGCCAGCAGGCCCACTCAAGAGTCACCCCTCCACTTT

v_gene: TRBV7-2
abundance: -
d_gene: TRBD2
j_gene: TRBJ2-5
CDR3aa: CASSPRTSGGKETQYF
CDR3nt: TGTGCCAGCAGTCCTCGGACTAGCGGGGGGAAAGAGACCCAGTACTTC

v_gene: TRBV28
abundance: -
d_gene: TRBD1
j_gene: TRBJ1-2
CDR3aa: CASRGTGGGYYGYTF
CDR3nt: TGTGCCAGCAGGGGCACAGGGGGCGGGTACTATGGCTACACCTTC

v_gene: TRBV19
abundance: -
d_gene: TRBD2
j_gene: TRBJ2-1
CDR3aa: CASSIRLAGPYNEQFF
CDR3nt: TGTGCCAGTAGTATTCGACTAGCGGGACCCTACAATGAGCAGTTCTTC

v_gene: TRBV11-3
abundance: -
d_gene: TRBD2
j_gene: TRBJ2-2
CDR3aa: CASSLEIGSGRAKNTGELFF
CDR3nt: TGTGCCAGCAGCTTAGAGATCGGTAGCGGGAGGGCCAAGAACACCGGGGAGCTGTTTTTT

v_gene: TRBV5-4
abundance: -
d_gene: TRBD1
j_gene: TRBJ2-2
CDR3aa: CASSLDQGAVGTGELFF
CDR3nt: TGTGCCAGCAGCTTGGATCAGGGGGCCGTAGGCACCGGGGAGCTGTTTTTT

v_gene: TRBV28
abundance: -
d_gene: TRBD2
j_gene: TRBJ2-5
CDR3aa: CASRSLAGPTQETQYF
CDR3nt: TGTGCCAGCAGATCACTAGCGGGACCTACCCAAGAGACCCAGTACTTC

v_gene: TRBV7-2
abundance: -
d_gene: -
j_gene: TRBJ2-5
CDR3aa: CASSFRVQETQYF
CDR3nt: TGTGCCAGCAGCTTTCGTGTCCAAGAGACCCAGTACTTC

v_gene: TRBV7-8
abundance: -
d_gene: -
j_gene: TRBJ2-7
CDR3aa: CASSSPRQAPNEQYF
CDR3nt: TGTGCCAGCAGCTCCCCTAGACAGGCTCCCAACGAGCAGTACTTC

v_gene: TRBV7-8
abundance: -
d_gene: -
j_gene: TRBJ2-1
CDR3aa: CASSLLAAEQFF
CDR3nt: TGTGCCAGCAGTTTACTAGCTGCTGAGCAGTTCTTC

v_gene: TRBV2
abundance: -
d_gene: -
j_gene: TRBJ2-1
CDR3aa: CASSEDSYNEQFF
CDR3nt: TGTGCCAGCAGTGAAGACAGTTACAATGAGCAGTTCTTC

v_gene: TRBV15
abundance: -
d_gene: TRBD1
j_gene: TRBJ1-5
CDR3aa: CATSPWGQGNQPQHF
CDR3nt: TGTGCCACCAGTCCGTGGGGACAGGGCAATCAGCCCCAGCATTTT

v_gene: TRBV29-1
abundance: -
d_gene: TRBD1
j_gene: TRBJ1-2
CDR3aa: CSVDWGGQENYGYTF
CDR3nt: TGCAGCGTTGATTGGGGGGGACAGGAGAACTATGGCTACACCTTC

v_gene: TRBV30
abundance: few
d_gene: -
j_gene: TRBJ1-5
CDR3aa: CAWSVGGADQPQHF
CDR3nt: TGTGCCTGGAGTGTAGGGGGGGCCGATCAGCCCCAGCATTTT

v_gene: TRBV19
abundance: -
d_gene: TRBD2
j_gene: TRBJ2-1
CDR3aa: CASSQRESYNEQFF
CDR3nt: TGTGCCAGTAGTCAGCGGGAGAGTTACAATGAGCAGTTCTTC

v_gene: TRBV10-3
abundance: -
d_gene: TRBD2
j_gene: TRBJ2-1
CDR3aa: CAISDSGRGDEQFF
CDR3nt: TGTGCCATCAGTGATTCCGGGAGGGGCGATGAGCAGTTCTTC

v_gene: TRBV2
abundance: -
d_gene: -
j_gene: TRBJ1-2
CDR3aa: CASNPQGRLNYGYTF
CDR3nt: TGTGCCAGCAATCCACAGGGTCGATTAAACTATGGCTACACCTTC

v_gene: TRBV19
abundance: -
d_gene: -
j_gene: TRBJ1-2
CDR3aa: CASRLGDTRGSGYTF
CDR3nt: TGTGCCAGTAGATTGGGGGACACGAGGGGAAGTGGCTACACCTTC

v_gene: TRBV28
abundance: -
d_gene: TRBD1
j_gene: TRBJ2-1
CDR3aa: CASRWTGALNEQFF
CDR3nt: TGTGCCAGCAGGTGGACAGGGGCGCTCAATGAGCAGTTCTTC